Listed here are 25 T cell receptor beta chains from one sample, sequenced in a study of T cell repertoires in cytomegalovirus infection. Via MiXCR, TCRdb re-called the reads, giving one row per CDR3 protein. The sample records 450,000 to 550,000 distinct CDR3 sequences, more than 15% being singletons. Sequences were obtained from CD8+ T cells from PBMCs. The receptors derive from a human donor in good health (CMV status not recorded). Some clones in this sample may be carry-over from other donors' samples.

This clonotype turned up a few times. V and J are TRBV13 and TRBJ2-5; TRBD2 matches 7 bases. Looked up from germline, CDR1 is PRHDT and CDR2 is FYEKMQ (reference sequence). This CDR3 contains 15 residues. V trimming: 1 base; J trimming: 4 bases; junction bases outside the gene matches: 6. The CDR3 DNA reads as TGTGCCAGCAGCTTAGATGGGACTACCTCAGAGACCCAGTACTTC. Its protein is CASSLDGTTSETQYF.

V gene TRBV29-1 combines with J gene TRBJ1-2; D call uncertain. The germline gives CDR1 SQVTM, CDR2 ANQGSEA. V lost 3 bases and J 4 bases, leaving 9 bases between the germline ends. The CDR3 length is 12 residues. CDR3 DNA: TGCAGCGTTGACCCAGTACTCTATGGCTACACCTTC. It yields the protein CSVDPVLYGYTF.

This chain connects TRBV4-1 to TRBJ2-5, with D possibly TRBD1 on 5 matching bases. This CDR3 comprises 15 residues. V shed 0 bases and J shed 2 bases, with 10 bases lying between them. Germline CDR1 is MGHRA and CDR2 is YSYEKL. The CDR3 DNA sequence: TGCGCCAGCAGCCAAGATTCGACAGAACAAGAGACCCAGTACTTC. This codes for CASSQDSTEQETQYF.

This clonotype came up a few times. This sequence joins TRBV5-1 and TRBJ1-2; D call uncertain. Germline CDR1 SGHRS, CDR2 YFSETQ. This CDR3 has 15 residues. The V end lost 0 bases, the J end lost 0 bases, and 9 bases lay between the germline ends. The CDR3 here is CASSLGAEANYGYTF. The CDR3 DNA reads TGCGCCAGCAGCTTGGGGGCAGAAGCTAACTATGGCTACACCTTC.

The V and J genes are TRBV24-1 and TRBJ2-1; 14 positions match TRBD2. The germline CDR1 and CDR2 sequences are KGHDR and SFDVKD. With V trimmed by 5 bases and J by 3 bases, 11 bases remained unmatched. CDR3 length equals 19 residues. The CDR3 DNA sequence: TGTGCCACCAGTGGAGGGCTCGGGACTAGCGGGAGAATCTACAATGAGCAGTTCTTC. Its translation is CATSGGLGTSGRIYNEQFF.

This clonotype has at least ten counts. V and J are TRBV27 and TRBJ2-1; D possibly corresponds to TRBD1 (6 bases). This CDR3 has 16 amino acids. Germline V gene sequence: CDR1 MNHEY, CDR2 SMNVEV (reference sequence). Trimming cost V 0 bases and J 3 bases, with 12 bases left between them. The CDR3 here is CASSLSFRGFYNEQFF. CDR3 nucleotides: TGTGCCAGCAGTTTATCGTTCAGGGGATTCTACAATGAGCAGTTCTTC.

There are many counts of this clonotype. The CDR3 protein is CASSYEYEQFF. As DNA, the CDR3 is TGTGCCAGCAGTTATGAGTATGAGCAGTTCTTC. The chain recombines TRBV6-2 or TRBV6-3 with TRBJ2-1; no firm D call. CDR1 MNHEY and CDR2 SVGEGT come from the germline V gene. The CDR3 has 11 residues. With 3 bases removed from V and 8 bases from J, the gap between germline ends came to 5 bases.

This clonotype was observed a few times. The chain uses TRBV27 and TRBJ1-2; 7 bases line up with TRBD1. The V gene end was trimmed by 6 bases and the J gene end by 6 bases; junction bases not matched to a gene: 10. The germline gives CDR1 MNHEY, CDR2 SMNVEV (reference sequence). This CDR3 spans 14 amino acids. The CDR3 bases are TGTGCCAGCAGCAGGGGGGGCCGGGTAGATGGCTACACCTTC. Amino acids: CASSRGGRVDGYTF.

The chain is built from TRBV2 and TRBJ2-7; 10 bases align to TRBD1. The CDR3 totals 18 residues. Looked up from germline, CDR1 is SNHLY and CDR2 is FYNNEI. The V and J ends lost 6 bases and 0 bases, in that order; junction bases with no gene match: 14. Here the CDR3 DNA reads TGTGCCAGCAGCGATACACCGGGACAGGGGATTAGCTCCTACGAGCAGTACTTC. As protein: CASSDTPGQGISSYEQYF.

This clonotype was picked up many times. The chain carries TRBV7-2 and TRBJ1-5; 8 bases fit TRBD1. CDR3 length equals 15 residues. Looked up from germline, CDR1 is SGHTA and CDR2 is FQGNSA. J was trimmed by 6 bases and V by 1 base; bases with no gene match: 5. CDR3 protein: CASSLDDRGTQPQHF. DNA of the CDR3: TGTGCCAGCAGCTTAGATGACAGGGGAACTCAGCCCCAGCATTTT.

Concerning this clonotype itself: The junction does not match germline at one end; this may be a read error. This sequence joins TRBV6-5 and TRBJ2-7, with D uncertain. This CDR3 has 12 residues. Looked up from germline, CDR1 is MNHEY and CDR2 is SVGAGI. CDR3 sequence reads: CASSYGADDQYF. The CDR3 coding sequence is TGTGCCAGCAGTTACGGAGCCGACGATCAGTACTTC.

In its sample, this clonotype was seen a few times. This chain links TRBV28 with TRBJ2-3; TRBD1 matches at 9 bases. In germline, CDR1 is MDHEN, CDR2 SYDVKM. Germline trimming cut 3 bases from V and 1 base from J; bases unmatched to any gene: 23. There are 22 residues in the CDR3. In DNA form, the CDR3 reads TGTGCCAGCAGTTTCGTGACAGGGGGGGGAGTGGGGCCAATGACGGGCACAGATACGCAGTATTTT. Its protein product is CASSFVTGGGVGPMTGTDTQYF.

The CDR3 DNA sequence: TGTGCCACCAAACACCCACAAGGACGGAGAACTAATGAAAAACTGTTTTTT. This codes for CATKHPQGRRTNEKLFF. The rearrangement uses TRBV24-1 and TRBJ1-4; D unresolved. Germline CDR1 and CDR2: KGHDR and SFDVKD. With 8 bases removed from V and 1 base from J, the gap between germline ends came to 19 bases. CDR3 length: 17 amino acids.

V usage is TRBV19 and J usage is TRBJ1-1, with 10 bases identical to TRBD1. Germline CDR1 LNHDA, CDR2 SQIVND (reference sequence). J lost 6 bases, V lost 1 base, and 5 bases had no gene match. The CDR3 is 15 residues long. CDR3 DNA sequence: TGTGCCAGTAGTATAGGGGACAGGGGAGAGGCTGAAGCTTTCTTT. As protein: CASSIGDRGEAEAFF.

This clonotype was counted many times. V usage is TRBV20-1 and J usage is TRBJ2-7, with 7 bases identical to TRBD2. The germline V gene encodes CDR1 DFQATT and CDR2 SNEGSKA (reference sequence). V was pared by 1 base and J by 0 bases, with 3 bases of the junction left unmatched. The CDR3 sequence is 14 residues long. CDR3 sequence: CSARGSGFSYEQYF. DNA for the CDR3: TGCAGTGCTAGAGGTAGCGGGTTCTCCTACGAGCAGTACTTC.

The chain carries TRBV5-1 and TRBJ2-3; D is uncertain. Trimming took off 8 bases at V and 3 bases at J, with 16 bases between the two ends. The germline V gene has CDR1 SGHRS and CDR2 YFSETQ. The CDR3 spans 14 residues. The CDR3 nucleotides read TGCGCCAGAAGCAGAGTGGACCGAACAGATACGCAGTATTTT. This translates into CARSRVDRTDTQYF.

This clonotype was observed a handful of times. This chain connects TRBV25-1 to TRBJ2-7, with 7 bases aligning to TRBD2. CDR3 length: 12 amino acids. Germline CDR1 is MGHDK and CDR2 is SYGVNS. V lost 7 bases and J lost 5; bases outside the gene matches: 5. The CDR3 reads CASKGRENEQYF. In nucleotides, the CDR3 is TGTGCCAGCAAGGGGCGGGAGAACGAGCAGTACTTC.

This clonotype came up many times. The CDR3 DNA sequence: TGTGCCAGCCGACTAGAAGCGGGAGGGCCATGGACCGGGGAGCTGTTTTTT. Translation gives CASRLEAGGPWTGELFF. This chain joins TRBV7-9 and TRBJ2-2, with TRBD2 matching over 10 bases. The V segment lost 8 bases and the J segment 5 bases; nucleotides outside the gene matches: 14. Germline V CDR1 and CDR2: SEHNR, FQNEAQ (reference sequence). This CDR3 comprises 17 residues.

The chain couples TRBV27 to TRBJ2-3; D ambiguous. The CDR3 contains 14 residues. CDR1 MNHEY and CDR2 SMNVEV come from the germline V gene (reference sequence). The V gene lost 4 bases and the J gene lost 0 bases, with 8 bases spanning the gap. The CDR3 here is CASSSLDSTDTQYF. The DNA of the CDR3 is TGTGCCAGCAGTTCCTTGGACAGCACAGATACGCAGTATTTT.

This clonotype was detected a few times. A much larger clonotype is one base distant, so this may be a read error. This CDR3 reads CASSPGAGGSPKNIQYF. The CDR3 nucleotides are TGTGCCAGCAGCCCGGGCGCGGGAGGGTCGCCCAAAAACATTCAGTACTTC. The chain recombines TRBV7-6 with TRBJ2-4, with 9 bases matching TRBD2. This CDR3 is built from 17 residues. The ends lost 5 bases at V and 2 bases at J; junction bases unmatched: 10. CDR1 SGHVS and CDR2 FNYEAQ come from the germline V gene.

This clonotype showed up many times. The gene calls are TRBV24-1 and TRBJ1-1, with D tentatively TRBD1 (5 bases). With 5 bases removed from V and 5 bases from J, the gap between germline ends came to 11 bases. The CDR3 spans 13 residues. Germline values: CDR1 KGHDR, CDR2 SFDVKD. This chain's CDR3 is CATSADRGTEAFF. The CDR3 coding sequence is TGTGCCACCAGTGCCGACCGGGGGACTGAAGCTTTCTTT.

This clonotype was detected a few times. This CDR3 is CASSIDLRDSYNQPQHF. For the CDR3, the DNA is TGTGCCAGTAGTATAGATCTACGGGACAGCTACAATCAGCCCCAGCATTTT. The V call is TRBV19, the J call TRBJ1-5; TRBD1 matches 7 bases. Germline CDR1 reads LNHDA; CDR2 reads SQIVND (reference sequence). Trimming cost V 0 bases and J 3 bases; bases outside gene matches: 8. This CDR3 contains 17 residues.

This clonotype showed up many times. The chain combines TRBV7-9 with TRBJ1-4, with 8 positions matching TRBD1. V shed 5 bases, J shed 7 bases, and the junction held 12 bases outside the gene matches. The CDR3 contains 16 residues. Germline V gene data show CDR1 as SEHNR and CDR2 as FQNEAQ (reference sequence). DNA for the CDR3: TGTGCCAGCAGCCCACTCGGACAGGGCAGGATTGAAAAACTGTTTTTT. Residues: CASSPLGQGRIEKLFF.

Many counts were recorded for this clonotype. This chain joins TRBV7-3 and TRBJ2-3, with 12 bases fitting TRBD2. Per germline, CDR1 SGHTA and CDR2 FQGTGA. The CDR3 is 16 amino acids. V lost 5 bases to trimming and J lost 3 bases; unmatched junction nucleotides: 6. DNA for the CDR3: TGTGCCAGCAGCATCCTAGCGGGAGGGCCAACAGATACGCAGTATTTT. It is translated as CASSILAGGPTDTQYF.

The chain combines TRBV13 with TRBJ1-1; D gene uncertain. V was trimmed by 7 bases and J by 0 bases, leaving 6 bases between them. CDR3 size: 12 residues. The V gene's germline CDR1 is PRHDT and CDR2 FYEKMQ (reference sequence). The CDR3 sequence: CASTQMNTEAFF. In nucleotides, the CDR3 is TGTGCCAGCACTCAGATGAACACTGAAGCTTTCTTT.